A single sample is the source of the 22 T cell receptor beta chains below, sequenced in a study of identical twins. TCRdb itself ran the 5' RACE reads through MiXCR, one entry per CDR3 protein. The profile shows about 520,000 distinct CDR3 sequences, around 20% of them singletons. A further study also used this sample, focusing on T cells expressing NK-cell markers.

Sequenced sample: CD4+ T cells sorted from blood. These receptors originate from a woman aged 18-35 years in good health.

This clonotype was found a few times. The chain recombines TRBV15 with TRBJ2-7; maybe TRBD2 (6 bases). CDR3 length equals 13 residues. Deletions cut 3 bases from V and 0 bases from J, with 6 bases between. Germline V gene data show CDR1 as LNHNV and CDR2 as YYDKDF (reference sequence). The CDR3 DNA follows: TGTGCCACCAGCAGGGACTACTCCTACGAGCAGTACTTC. Encoded protein: CATSRDYSYEQYF. The full variable domain, in which reference TRBV15 and TRBJ2-7 provide the parts outside the CDR3, is DAMVIQNPRYQVTQFGKPVTLSCSQTLNHNVMYWYQQKSSQAPKLLFHYYDKDFNNEADTPDNFQSRRPNTSFCFLDIRSPGLGDTAMYLCATSRDYSYEQYFGPGTRLTVT.

V and J are TRBV4-1 and TRBJ2-5; 9 nucleotides align to TRBD1. The ends lost 1 base at V and 4 bases at J; junction bases unmatched: 13. CDR1 is MGHRA and CDR2 is YSYEKL in the germline V gene. This CDR3 region has 18 residues. The CDR3 nucleotides read TGCGCCAGCAGCCAAGCATTAGGGACAGGGAGTGTTAGAGAGACCCAGTACTTC. As protein: CASSQALGTGSVRETQYF.

This clonotype was found a few times. The V gene is TRBV12-3 or TRBV12-4, the J gene TRBJ1-5; no clear D. CDR3 length equals 12 residues. Trimming removed 6 bases at V and 6 bases at J, with 9 bases between. CDR3 in amino acids: CASSFGVQPQHF. CDR3 coding DNA: TGTGCCAGCAGCTTTGGGGTTCAGCCCCAGCATTTT.

V usage is TRBV9 and J usage is TRBJ2-5; D is undetermined. This CDR3 is 12 amino acids long. CDR1 and CDR2 from the germline V gene are SGDLS and YYNGEE. V lost 0 bases, J lost 10 bases, and 10 bases lay in between. CDR3 in amino acids: CASSVGVGSQYF. The CDR3, as DNA: TGTGCCAGCAGCGTAGGGGTGGGTAGCCAGTACTTC.

This clonotype was seen a handful of times. The J gene is TRBJ2-2, the V gene TRBV19; D tentatively reads TRBD1 or TRBD2 (5 bases each). The germline V gene encodes CDR1 LNHDA and CDR2 SQIVND (reference sequence). The CDR3 contains 15 residues. V lost 4 bases, J lost 4 bases, and 13 bases lay in between. CDR3 sequence reads: CASSRFGTTTGELFF. DNA of the CDR3: TGTGCCAGTAGTAGGTTCGGGACGACCACCGGGGAGCTGTTTTTT.

The gene calls are TRBV9 and TRBJ2-7, with TRBD2 as a possible D gene (5 bases). CDR1 is SGDLS and CDR2 is YYNGEE in the germline V gene. V was clipped by 7 bases and J by 4 bases, with 15 bases between them. The CDR3 is 13 amino acids. The CDR3 DNA reads as TGTGCCAGCTCCCGGGGAATGGGGTACGAGCAGTACTTC. It yields the protein CASSRGMGYEQYF. The entire variable domain, with the rest obtained from reference TRBV9 and TRBJ2-7, is as follows: DSGVTQTPKHLITATGQRVTLRCSPRSGDLSVYWYQQSLDQGLQFLIQYYNGEERAKGNILERFSAQQFPDLHSELNLSSLELGDSALYFCASSRGMGYEQYFGPGTRLTVT.

The chain joins TRBV20-1 to TRBJ2-3, with D possibly called TRBD1 or TRBD2 (6 bases each). Germline-derived CDR1 and CDR2 are DFQATT and SNEGSKA (reference sequence). The CDR3 has 13 amino acids. The germline V and J ends were trimmed by 3 bases and 6 bases, with 13 bases remaining between them. CDR3 loop: CSASGGGLDTQYF. The CDR3 DNA follows: TGCAGTGCTAGTGGAGGGGGGTTGGATACGCAGTATTTT.

The J gene is TRBJ2-5, the V gene TRBV7-2, with 7 nucleotides matching TRBD2. V trimming: 2 bases; J trimming: 2 bases; junction bases outside the gene matches: 2. The CDR3 covers 14 residues. Germline V lookup: CDR1 SGHTA, CDR2 FQGNSA. Written as DNA, the CDR3 is TGTGCCAGCAGCTTAAGCGGGATGCAAGAGACCCAGTACTTC. Protein product: CASSLSGMQETQYF.

In this sample, this clonotype turned up a few times. CDR3 sequence: CASSQSRSGTHEQYF. The CDR3 nucleotides are TGTGCCAGCAGCCAAAGTCGCTCAGGGACCCACGAGCAGTACTTC. The chain links TRBV3-1 to TRBJ2-7; either TRBD1 or TRBD2 may fit D (5 bases each). The germline V gene has CDR1 LGHDT and CDR2 YNNKEL (reference sequence). The CDR3 has 15 residues. Trimming left V 2 bases short and J 5 bases short, with 16 bases between.

The chain recombines TRBV11-2 with TRBJ2-1; D is perhaps TRBD2 (7 bases). The V end lost 0 bases, the J end lost 5 bases, and 14 bases lay between the germline ends. The CDR3 covers 16 residues. In germline, CDR1 is SGHAT, CDR2 FQNNGV. The CDR3 loop reads CASSLDRGGDHNEQFF. The CDR3 bases are TGTGCCAGCAGCTTAGATAGGGGGGGGGACCACAATGAGCAGTTCTTC.

This clonotype was seen a few times. This rearrangement joins TRBV2 to TRBJ1-1, with 9 bases fitting TRBD1. The CDR3 runs 12 residues. Germline values: CDR1 SNHLY, CDR2 FYNNEI. V lost 6 bases, J lost 8 bases, and 4 bases stayed unmatched. The CDR3 is CASRDRGKEAFF. In DNA form, the CDR3 reads TGTGCCAGCAGGGACAGGGGTAAAGAAGCTTTCTTT.

This clonotype has a count of ten or more. This chain uses TRBV12-3 or TRBV12-4 with TRBJ2-7; 10 nucleotides align to TRBD1. This CDR3 region has 12 residues. Trimming cost V 6 bases and J 6 bases; bases outside gene matches: 2. The CDR3 protein is CASRWTGGEQYF. Written as DNA, the CDR3 is TGTGCCAGCAGGTGGACAGGGGGCGAGCAGTACTTC.

This clonotype was recorded a few times. The chain carries TRBV29-1 and TRBJ2-1; D possibly corresponds to TRBD1 (7 bases). Germline assignment: CDR1 SQVTM and CDR2 ANQGSEA. V lost 7 bases and J lost 3, with 10 bases in between. The CDR3 has 12 residues. CDR3 coding DNA: TGCAGCGGGCGGGACAGCTACAATGAGCAGTTCTTC. This translates into CSGRDSYNEQFF.

The chain employs TRBV11-2 and TRBJ2-7; TRBD2 aligns across 8 bases. V shed 8 bases, J shed 7 bases, and the junction held 7 bases outside the gene matches. CDR3 length equals 12 residues. The V gene's germline CDR1 is SGHAT and CDR2 FQNNGV. CDR3: CASAGGAGEQYF. The CDR3 nucleotides are TGTGCCAGCGCCGGGGGGGCCGGAGAGCAGTACTTC.

The V call is TRBV20-1, the J call TRBJ1-5, with D uncertain. This CDR3 spans 13 amino acids. CDR1 is DFQATT, CDR2 SNEGSKA, per germline (reference sequence). V lost 7 bases and J 3 bases, leaving 13 bases between the germline ends. The CDR3 sequence: CSGGLSNNQPQHF. CDR3 DNA: TGCAGTGGTGGCCTCAGCAACAATCAGCCCCAGCATTTT.

The chain couples TRBV7-9 to TRBJ1-6; possible D gene TRBD1, 6 bases. Trimming shortened V by 2 bases and J by 10 bases, and 12 bases separated the two germline ends. Germline CDR1 reads SEHNR; CDR2 reads FQNEAQ (reference sequence). The CDR3 is made up of 14 amino acids. The CDR3 region has the DNA TGTGCCAGCAGCTTAACACAGGGAGTATCACCCCTCCACTTT. Translation: CASSLTQGVSPLHF.

The chain is built from TRBV10-3 and TRBJ2-7; 7 nucleotides match TRBD1. The CDR3 sequence is 17 residues long. With V trimmed by 1 base and J by 2 bases, 11 bases remained unmatched. Germline V gene sequence: CDR1 ENHRY, CDR2 SYGVKD. CDR3 in DNA: TGTGCCATCAGTGAGTGGAGACAGGGTAGAGGGACCTACGAGCAGTACTTC. This encodes CAISEWRQGRGTYEQYF.

This chain connects TRBV10-3 to TRBJ2-5; 8 positions agree with TRBD1. The CDR3 loop spans 13 amino acids. V lost 3 bases and J lost 4; bases outside the gene matches: 1. Germline lookup yields CDR1 ENHRY and CDR2 SYGVKD. CDR3 protein: CAISDQGAETQYF. As DNA, the CDR3 is TGTGCCATCAGTGACCAGGGGGCAGAGACCCAGTACTTC.

The chain recombines TRBV6-2 or TRBV6-3 with TRBJ2-5; no reliable D call. Germline values: CDR1 MNHEY, CDR2 SVGEGT. With 5 bases removed from V and 5 bases from J, the gap between germline ends came to 15 bases. The CDR3 runs 14 residues. The CDR3 DNA sequence: TGTGCCAGCAGTCCCGGGCCCTATTGGGAGACCCAGTACTTC. It specifies CASSPGPYWETQYF.

The V call is TRBV12-3 or TRBV12-4, the J call TRBJ2-7; TRBD2 agrees at 8 bases. V was pared by 1 base and J by 0 bases, with 5 bases of the junction left unmatched. This CDR3 has 16 amino acids. Written as DNA, the CDR3 is TGTGCCAGCAGTTTAGATCCGGCGGGGGGCTCCTACGAGCAGTACTTC. It is translated as CASSLDPAGGSYEQYF.

The J gene is TRBJ2-2, the V gene TRBV5-5; no firm D call. This CDR3 has 15 residues. The germline V gene has CDR1 SGHKS and CDR2 YYEKEE (reference sequence). V lost 1 base to trimming and J lost 3 bases, with 10 bases between them. The CDR3 DNA follows: TGTGCCAGCAGCTTGTATTGGTTGGACACCGGGGAGCTGTTTTTT. Translation gives CASSLYWLDTGELFF. Based on the CDR3 plus reference TRBV5-5 and TRBJ2-2, the full variable domain is DAGVTQSPTHLIKTRGQQVTLRCSPISGHKSVSWYQQVLGQGPQFIFQYYEKEERGRGNFPDRFSARQFPNYSSELNVNALLLGDSALYLCASSLYWLDTGELFFGEGSRLTVL.

The chain employs TRBV20-1 and TRBJ2-5, with a tentative D call TRBD2 (6 bases). Per the germline V gene, CDR1 is DFQATT and CDR2 is SNEGSKA (reference sequence). This CDR3 has 15 residues. V was shortened by 5 bases and J by 2 bases, with 18 bases between the two germline ends. CDR3 DNA sequence: TGCAGTGCTGCGGGGTGGAAAAAGACGCAAGAGACCCAGTACTTC. Its protein product is CSAAGWKKTQETQYF.